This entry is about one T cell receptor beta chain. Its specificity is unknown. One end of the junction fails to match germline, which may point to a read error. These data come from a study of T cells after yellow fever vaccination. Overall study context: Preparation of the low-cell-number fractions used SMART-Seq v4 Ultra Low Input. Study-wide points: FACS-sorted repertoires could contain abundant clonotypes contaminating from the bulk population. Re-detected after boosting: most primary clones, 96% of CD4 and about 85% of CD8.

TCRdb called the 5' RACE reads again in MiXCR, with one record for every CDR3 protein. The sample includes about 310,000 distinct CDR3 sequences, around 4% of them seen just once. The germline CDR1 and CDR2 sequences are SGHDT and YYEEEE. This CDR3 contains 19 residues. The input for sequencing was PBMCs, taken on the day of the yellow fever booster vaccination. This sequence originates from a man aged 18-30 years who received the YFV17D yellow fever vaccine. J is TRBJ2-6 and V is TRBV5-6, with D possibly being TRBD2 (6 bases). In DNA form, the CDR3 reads TGTGCCAGCTGCTTGGGGGGACCGGGACGGGTCTCTGGGGCCAACGTCCTGACTTTC. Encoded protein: CASCLGGPGRVSGANVLTF.